Sequencing of this T cell receptor beta chain was carried out in a study of cytomegalovirus exposure and HLA in healthy donors. TCRdb keeps only in-frame clones here, not all; method: immunoSEQ multiplex PCR. In the table there are about 220,000 clones, over 80% of which are singletons. This clone showed up just once. As yet, its antigen is unknown. Study-wide results and caveats: Most TCRs appeared rarely, but some public TCRs recurred in many donors.

Germline CDR1 and CDR2: SEHNR and FQNEAQ (reference sequence). V lost 1 base and J lost 0, with 19 bases in between. The CDR3 is 18 amino acids. Sequencing was carried out using PBMCs. The rearrangement links TRBV7-9 to TRBJ2-7, with D possibly matching TRBD1 (6 bases). The receptor's source is a woman in her twenties or thirties in good health and CMV-seropositive. In nucleotides, the CDR3 is TGTGCCAGCAGCTTAGAGGGCGCAGGGGCCGAATTCTCCTACGAGCAGTACTTC. It encodes CASSLEGAGAEFSYEQYF.